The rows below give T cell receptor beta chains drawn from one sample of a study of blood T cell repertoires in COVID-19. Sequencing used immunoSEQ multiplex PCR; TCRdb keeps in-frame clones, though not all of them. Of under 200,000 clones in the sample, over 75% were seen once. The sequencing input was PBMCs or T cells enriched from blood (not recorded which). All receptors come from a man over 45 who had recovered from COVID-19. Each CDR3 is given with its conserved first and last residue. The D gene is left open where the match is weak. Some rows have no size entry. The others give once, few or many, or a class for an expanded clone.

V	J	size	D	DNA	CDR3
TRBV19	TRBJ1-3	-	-	TGTGCCAGTAGTATACTTACTCAGGACACCATATATTTT	CASSILTQDTIYF
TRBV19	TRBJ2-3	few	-	TGTGCCAGTAGCCCAAGCGGGGATACGCAGTATTTT	CASSPSGDTQYF
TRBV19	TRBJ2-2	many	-	TGTGCCAGTTTCACTCACACCGGGGAGCTGTTTTTT	CASFTHTGELFF
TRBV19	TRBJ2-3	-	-	TGTGCCAGCAGCGGGGCGGGGGCGAGCACAGATACGCAGTATTTT	CASSGAGASTDTQYF
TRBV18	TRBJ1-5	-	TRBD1	TGTGCCAGCTCACCGGTCGGACAGGGGGCTAGCAATCAGCCCCAGCATTTT	CASSPVGQGASNQPQHF
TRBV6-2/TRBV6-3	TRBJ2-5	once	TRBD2	TGTGCCAGCAGTTCGCTAAGACTAGCGGGGACCCAAGAGACCCAGTACTTC	CASSSLRLAGTQETQYF
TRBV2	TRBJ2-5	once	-	TGTGCCAGCAGTGAAGATCCAGGGTCCTTCCAAGAGACCCAGTACTTC	CASSEDPGSFQETQYF
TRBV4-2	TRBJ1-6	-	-	TGTGCCAGCAGCTGGGGGGGGGAAAATTCACCCCTCCACTTT	CASSWGGENSPLHF
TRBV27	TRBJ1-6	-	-	TGTGCCAGCAGTTTAGAACCGACGGGTTCACCCCTCCACTTT	CASSLEPTGSPLHF
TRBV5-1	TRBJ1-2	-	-	TGCGCCAGCAGCCGGGGAGGGCAGGAGGGTGGCTACACCTTC	CASSRGGQEGGYTF
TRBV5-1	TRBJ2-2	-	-	TGCGCCAGCAGCTTGGCCGGTACCGGGGAGCTGTTTTTT	CASSLAGTGELFF
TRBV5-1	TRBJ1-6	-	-	TGCGCCAGCAGAGACACCCTGAGCTCCTATAATTCACCCCTCCACTTT	CASRDTLSSYNSPLHF
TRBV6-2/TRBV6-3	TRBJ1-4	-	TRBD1	TGTGCCAGCAGTTACCAGTGGACAGGGCTCGAAAAACTGTTTTTT	CASSYQWTGLEKLFF
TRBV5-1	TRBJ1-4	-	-	TGCGCCAGCAGCTTGGAACCAGGGTCATATGAAAAACTGTTTTTT	CASSLEPGSYEKLFF
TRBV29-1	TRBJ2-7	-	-	TGCAGCGTTGGCCGGGGAACCTACGAGCAGTACTTC	CSVGRGTYEQYF
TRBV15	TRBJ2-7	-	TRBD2	TGTGCCACCAGCAGAGGTTCGACTAGCGGGGGCTACGAGCAGTACTTC	CATSRGSTSGGYEQYF
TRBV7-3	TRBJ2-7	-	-	TGTGCCAGCAGTTATACCGGGGCCTACGAGCAGTACTTC	CASSYTGAYEQYF
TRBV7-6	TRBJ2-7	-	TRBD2	TGTGCCAGCAGCTCGGCTAGCGGTTACGAGCAGTACTTC	CASSSASGYEQYF
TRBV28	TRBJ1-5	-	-	TGTGCCAGCAGTTTAAGTAGGGGCTGGCAGCCCCAGCATTTT	CASSLSRGWQPQHF
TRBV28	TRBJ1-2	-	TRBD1	TGTGCCAGCAGTTCAAACAGGGGGCGAAACTATGGCTACACCTTC	CASSSNRGRNYGYTF
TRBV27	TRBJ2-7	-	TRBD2	TGTGCCAGCAGTTCCCGTGGAGCGGGATTATACGAGCAGTACTTC	CASSSRGAGLYEQYF
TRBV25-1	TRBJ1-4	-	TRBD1	TGTGCCAGCAGTGACAGTCCAGGGGGAAATGAAAAACTGTTTTTT	CASSDSPGGNEKLFF